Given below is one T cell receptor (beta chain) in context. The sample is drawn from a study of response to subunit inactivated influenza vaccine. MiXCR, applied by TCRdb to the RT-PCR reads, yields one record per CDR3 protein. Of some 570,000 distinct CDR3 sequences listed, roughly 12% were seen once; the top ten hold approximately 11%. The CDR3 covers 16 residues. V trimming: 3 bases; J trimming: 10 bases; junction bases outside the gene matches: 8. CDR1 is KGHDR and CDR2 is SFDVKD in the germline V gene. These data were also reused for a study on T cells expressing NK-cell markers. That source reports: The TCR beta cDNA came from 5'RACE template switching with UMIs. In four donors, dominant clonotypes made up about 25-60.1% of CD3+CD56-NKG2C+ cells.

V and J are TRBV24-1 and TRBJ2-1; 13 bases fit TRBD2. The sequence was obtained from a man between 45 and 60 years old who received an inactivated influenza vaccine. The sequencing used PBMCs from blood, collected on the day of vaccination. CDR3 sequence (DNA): TGTGCCACCAGTGATGGGACTAGCGGGGAGTGGTGGGAGCAGTTCTTC. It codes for CATSDGTSGEWWEQFF.